Listed here are 19 T cell receptor beta chains from one sample, sequenced in a study of cytomegalovirus exposure and HLA in healthy donors. The PCR was carried out with 60 Vbeta primers and 13 Jbeta primers. This table comes from immunoSEQ multiplex PCR, and its TCRdb copy is limited to in-frame clones, with some not included. This sample's table has roughly 120,000 clones. The sequenced material came from PBMCs. The receptor set was obtained from a man aged 18 to 29 in good health and CMV-seronegative.

The V call is TRBV6-5, the J call TRBJ2-7; 9 bases are shared with TRBD1. The CDR3 is made up of 13 amino acids. Germline CDR1 is MNHEY and CDR2 is SVGAGI. V was clipped by 6 bases and J by 4 bases; unmatched bases: 4. The CDR3 nucleotides read TGTGCCAGCAGCATGACAGGGGGATACGAGCAGTACTTC. Residues: CASSMTGGYEQYF.

The chain combines TRBV5-8 with TRBJ2-7, with D possibly being TRBD2 (6 bases). The ends were cut back, 2 bases at V and 3 bases at J, with 18 bases in the middle. This CDR3 comprises 16 residues. CDR1 and CDR2 (germline): SGHTS, YDEGEE. The CDR3 DNA sequence: TGTGCCAGCAGCTTAACGGGAGCGGGTAATTTCTACGAGCAGTACTTC. Its protein product is CASSLTGAGNFYEQYF.

This rearrangement joins TRBV7-6 to TRBJ1-5; no reliable D call. CDR1 and CDR2 from the germline V gene are SGHVS and FNYEAQ. The CDR3 is 15 amino acids. Trimming removed 1 base at V and 6 bases at J, with 13 bases between. The CDR3 reads CASSLGSAAGQPQHF. The CDR3 coding sequence is TGTGCCAGCAGCTTAGGATCGGCGGCGGGTCAGCCCCAGCATTTT.

The chain joins TRBV7-9 to TRBJ2-2, with 8 nucleotides matching TRBD2. Per the germline V gene, CDR1 is SEHNR and CDR2 is FQNEAQ (reference sequence). J was trimmed by 2 bases and V by 4 bases; bases with no gene match: 15. The CDR3 contains 19 residues. CDR3 residues: CASSSPLLSGGQNTGELFF. The CDR3 DNA reads TGTGCCAGCAGCTCCCCCTTGTTGAGCGGGGGCCAAAACACCGGGGAGCTGTTTTTT. The entire variable domain, with the rest obtained from reference TRBV7-9 and TRBJ2-2, is as follows: DTGVSQNPRHKITKRGQNVTFRCDPISEHNRLYWYRQTLGQGPEFLTYFQNEAQLEKSRLLSDRFSAERPKGSFSTLEIQRTEQGDSAMYLCASSSPLLSGGQNTGELFFGEGSRLTVL.

The chain carries TRBV7-9 and TRBJ2-1, with D unresolved. The germline V gene encodes CDR1 SEHNR and CDR2 FQNEAQ (reference sequence). Trimming pared 5 bases from V and 0 bases from J, leaving 17 bases between. This CDR3 has 17 residues. The CDR3 DNA sequence: TGTGCCAGCAGCCCCCCCCCGCGGATGAGCTCCTACAATGAGCAGTTCTTC. Its protein is CASSPPPRMSSYNEQFF.

The V call is TRBV4-1, the J call TRBJ1-1, with D unresolved. CDR1 is MGHRA, CDR2 YSYEKL, per germline. The CDR3 runs 16 residues. Trimming stripped 1 base from V and 0 bases from J, with 12 bases between. The CDR3 sequence: CASSQVVTELNTEAFF. CDR3 DNA: TGCGCCAGCAGCCAAGTAGTAACGGAGCTGAACACTGAAGCTTTCTTT.

V usage is TRBV4-1 and J usage is TRBJ1-5, with D tentatively TRBD1 (6 bases). The CDR3 extends over 16 amino acids. Between the trimmed V and J ends, which lost 1 base and 7 bases, there was a span of 17 bases. Germline-derived CDR1 and CDR2 are MGHRA and YSYEKL. This CDR3 is CASSQVGGAGGQPQHF. The DNA of the CDR3 is TGCGCCAGCAGCCAAGTGGGAGGGGCCGGGGGCCAGCCCCAGCATTTT.

The V gene is TRBV15, the J gene TRBJ2-3; D is possibly TRBD1 (5 bases). The CDR3 totals 13 residues. The V gene lost 0 bases and the J gene lost 5 bases, with 6 bases spanning the gap. CDR1 LNHNV and CDR2 YYDKDF come from the germline V gene (reference sequence). Here the CDR3 DNA reads TGTGCCACCAGCAGAGACCAGGGAGATACGCAGTATTTT. Its translation is CATSRDQGDTQYF.

The CDR3 spells CASSLRGRGNQPQHF. The DNA for the CDR3 is TGTGCCAGCAGCCTGAGAGGTCGGGGCAATCAGCCCCAGCATTTT. V gene TRBV7-8 combines with J gene TRBJ1-5; D ambiguous. Trimming left V 5 bases short and J 2 bases short, with 13 bases between. CDR1 and CDR2 (germline): SGHVS, FQNEAQ. This CDR3 comprises 15 residues.

The V call is TRBV29-1, the J call TRBJ1-4, with D maybe TRBD1 (6 bases). Germline values: CDR1 SQVTM, CDR2 ANQGSEA. The CDR3 extends over 12 amino acids. The V and J ends lost 3 bases and 7 bases respectively, with 9 bases between them. The CDR3 DNA follows: TGCAGCGTTGATGCAGGGGCTGAAAAACTGTTTTTT. It yields the protein CSVDAGAEKLFF. The full variable domain, with the rest looked up from reference TRBV29-1 and TRBJ1-4, is SAVISQKPSRDICQRGTSLTIQCQVDSQVTMMFWYRQQPGQSLTLIATANQGSEATYESGFVIDKFPISRPNLTFSTLTVSNMSPEDSSIYLCSVDAGAEKLFFGSGTQLSVL.

V usage is TRBV7-8 and J usage is TRBJ1-1, with D unresolved. The ends were cut back, 3 bases at V and 1 base at J, with 9 bases in the middle. The CDR3 is made up of 14 amino acids. Germline CDR1 reads SGHVS; CDR2 reads FQNEAQ. CDR3 in amino acids: CASSLVGPNTEAFF. The CDR3 region has the DNA TGTGCCAGCAGCTTGGTTGGGCCGAACACTGAAGCTTTCTTT. Using reference TRBV7-8 and TRBJ1-1 for the parts outside the CDR3, the full variable domain is GAGVSQSPRYKVAKRGQDVALRCDPISGHVSLFWYQQALGQGPEFLTYFQNEAQLDKSGLPSDRFFAERPEGSVSTLKIQRTQQEDSAVYLCASSLVGPNTEAFFGQGTRLTVV.

The rearrangement joins TRBV7-9 to TRBJ1-2, with D uncertain. Germline values: CDR1 SEHNR, CDR2 FQNEAQ (reference sequence). This CDR3 region has 13 residues. Deletions cut 3 bases from V and 2 bases from J, with 7 bases between. The CDR3 region has the DNA TGTGCCAGCAGCTTTGACACGAACTATGGCTACACCTTC. Translating gives CASSFDTNYGYTF.

The J gene is TRBJ2-3, the V gene TRBV9, with TRBD1 matching 7 bases. The CDR3 is 13 residues long. Germline loops: CDR1 SGDLS, CDR2 YYNGEE. Trimming cost V 5 bases and J 6 bases; bases outside gene matches: 6. This chain's CDR3 is CASSDDRDDTQYF. The CDR3 DNA follows: TGTGCCAGCAGTGATGACAGGGATGATACGCAGTATTTT.

The chain links TRBV7-2 to TRBJ1-2, with TRBD1 matching 8 bases. The CDR3 runs 13 residues. Germline loops: CDR1 SGHTA, CDR2 FQGNSA. Trimming took 6 bases from V and 8 from J; bases not matched to a gene: 8. CDR3 in DNA: TGTGCCAGCAGGCAGACAGGGGTAGGGGGCTACACCTTC. Translation: CASRQTGVGGYTF. Drawing the rest from reference TRBV7-2 and TRBJ1-2, the complete variable domain is GAGVSQSPSNKVTEKGKDVELRCDPISGHTALYWYRQSLGQGLEFLIYFQGNSAPDKSGLPSDRFSAERTGGSVSTLTIQRTQQEDSAVYLCASRQTGVGGYTFGSGTRLTVV.

The V and J genes are TRBV5-1 and TRBJ2-2; 7 nucleotides match TRBD2. The V segment lost 4 bases and the J segment 3 bases; nucleotides outside the gene matches: 0. CDR1 and CDR2 (germline): SGHRS, YFSETQ. The CDR3 totals 13 residues. This CDR3 is CASSRGDTGELFF. The CDR3 DNA reads TGCGCCAGCAGCCGGGGGGACACCGGGGAGCTGTTTTTT.

V and J are TRBV5-1 and TRBJ2-5, with 9 bases fitting TRBD2. Per the germline V gene, CDR1 is SGHRS and CDR2 is YFSETQ. The CDR3 runs to 15 residues. V lost 2 bases, J lost 3 bases, and 5 bases stayed unmatched. The CDR3 region is CASSFSSGTKETQYF. The CDR3 DNA reads as TGCGCCAGCAGCTTTTCTAGCGGGACGAAAGAGACCCAGTACTTC.

This chain uses TRBV10-3 with TRBJ2-7, with D unclear. Germline V gives CDR1 ENHRY, CDR2 SYGVKD. V was shortened by 5 bases and J by 2 bases, with 10 bases between the two germline ends. This CDR3 has 13 amino acids. CDR3 region: CAISNPVTYEQYF. The DNA of the CDR3 is TGTGCCATCAGTAATCCAGTGACCTACGAGCAGTACTTC.

The rearrangement joins TRBV5-1 to TRBJ2-1; 10 positions agree with TRBD2. CDR1 and CDR2 (germline): SGHRS, YFSETQ. After removal of 4 bases from V and 6 bases from J, the junction contained 13 bases not matched to a gene. This CDR3 region has 17 residues. The DNA of the CDR3 is TGCGCCAGCAGCGGCCCTCCGGGACTAGCGAGATCCAATGAGCAGTTCTTC. Translation gives CASSGPPGLARSNEQFF.

The chain has TRBV7-9 and TRBJ2-7; 10 nucleotides agree with TRBD1. The J segment lost 0 bases and the V segment lost 4 bases, leaving 9 bases of the junction unmatched. The germline V gene has CDR1 SEHNR and CDR2 FQNEAQ (reference sequence). The CDR3 contains 17 residues. The CDR3 DNA is TGTGCCAGCAGCTCGTTACCGGGACAGGGGATCTCCTACGAGCAGTACTTC. Translation: CASSSLPGQGISYEQYF. The variable domain in full, with the rest retrieved from reference TRBV7-9 and TRBJ2-7, is DTGVSQNPRHKITKRGQNVTFRCDPISEHNRLYWYRQTLGQGPEFLTYFQNEAQLEKSRLLSDRFSAERPKGSFSTLEIQRTEQGDSAMYLCASSSLPGQGISYEQYFGPGTRLTVT.